The clone carrying this T cell receptor (beta chain) has just a few counts. One entry per CDR3 protein results from TCRdb running MiXCR on the 5' RACE reads. The repertoire consists of 300,000 to 400,000 distinct CDR3 sequences, with approximately 15% occurring once and the leading ten covering roughly 22%. These data originate in a study of T-cell memory formation after mild COVID-19. Germline V lookup: CDR1 DFQATT, CDR2 SNEGSKA (reference sequence). The CDR3 consists of 13 residues. Trimming at V came to 6 bases and at J to 4 bases, leaving 2 bases not matched to a gene. The sample taken for sequencing was PBMCs or a T cell subset sorted from them (not recorded which). The chain recombines TRBV20-1 with TRBJ2-3; the match to TRBD2 covers 12 bases. This sequence originates from a man younger than 35 who had mild COVID-19 (a few samples of this study predate the infection). Cell type and time point are not known. The CDR3 sequence is CSAPSGGADTQYF. CDR3 DNA: TGCAGTGCCCCTAGCGGGGGGGCAGATACGCAGTATTTT.